Listed here are 15 T cell receptor beta chains from one sample, sequenced in a study of molecular identifiers for immune sequencing clone quantification (dated by TCRdb to 2016 to 2019). The library was obtained by PCR. Sequenced on a NextSeq 500. TCRdb reworked the public reads: Q25 trimming with fastp, MiXCR clone assembly, productive beta chains retained. Rows with one shared CDR3 protein collapse into an entry with the most common genes and DNA. This sample holds about 630,000 distinct CDR3 sequences; over 25% were observed only once. The ten biggest clones cover about 0.78% of the sample. Sequenced: naive CD8+ T cells from blood, with Jurkat cell RNA spiked in. The cell subset or site label here, explained by the study, means: FACS-sorted CD8+CD4-CCR7+CD45RA+ naive T cells. Receptors originate from a human donor in good health. Some libraries in this study had Jurkat cell RNA spiked in.

At least ten counts were recorded for this clonotype. The chain combines TRBV6-2 or TRBV6-3 with TRBJ2-1; D perhaps matches TRBD2 (5 bases). Trimming took 0 bases from V and 10 from J, leaving 16 bases between them. CDR1 and CDR2 (germline): MNHEY, SVGEGT. This CDR3 contains 15 residues. This CDR3 reads CASSYSGLGEQEQFF. CDR3 DNA: TGTGCCAGCAGTTACTCTGGACTGGGAGAACAAGAGCAGTTCTTC.

In this sample, this clonotype turned up many times. The CDR3 sequence is CASSYVWGSETQYF. The CDR3 DNA sequence: TGTGCCAGCAGTTACGTGTGGGGCTCGGAGACCCAGTACTTC. This chain uses TRBV6-5 with TRBJ2-5; weak D call: TRBD1 (5 bases). CDR1 and CDR2 (germline): MNHEY, SVGAGI. The CDR3 spans 14 residues. V dropped 2 bases and J dropped 5 bases, with 12 bases sitting between them.

This clonotype has at least ten counts. The chain combines TRBV29-1 with TRBJ2-3; 8 positions match TRBD1. The CDR3 consists of 17 residues. Looked up from germline, CDR1 is SQVTM and CDR2 is ANQGSEA. V shed 2 bases, J shed 3 bases, and the junction held 13 bases outside the gene matches. The CDR3 DNA reads TGCAGCGTTGAAAGTAGTGGGGCAGGGGGCGCAACAGATACGCAGTATTTT. Encoded protein: CSVESSGAGGATDTQYF.

This chain uses TRBV7-3 with TRBJ2-2, with D unclear. This CDR3 region has 16 residues. Germline V lookup: CDR1 SGHTA, CDR2 FQGTGA. Trimming removed 6 bases at V and 0 bases at J, with 14 bases between. CDR3 DNA sequence: TGTGCCAGCAGTCCAATCCCTACACCGAACACCGGGGAGCTGTTTTTT. Translated: CASSPIPTPNTGELFF.

The table lists this clonotype with a few counts. V is TRBV5-1 and J is TRBJ2-7; no clear D gene. CDR3 length equals 13 residues. Trimming cost V 2 bases and J 6 bases, with 12 bases left between them. Germline V gene lookup returns CDR1 SGHRS and CDR2 YFSETQ. CDR3 bases: TGCGCCAGCAGCTTAAAGGACGGCTGCGAGCAGTACTTC. This encodes CASSLKDGCEQYF.

This clonotype occurred a few times. The chain links TRBV7-9 to TRBJ1-4; D is perhaps TRBD1 (6 bases). Germline CDR1 and CDR2: SEHNR and FQNEAQ (reference sequence). The CDR3 length is 17 residues. V was clipped by 5 bases and J by 5 bases, with 21 bases between them. In DNA form, the CDR3 reads TGTGCCAGCAGCCTCGGACAGCTTGGGTTCGAGAATGAAAAACTGTTTTTT. Protein product: CASSLGQLGFENEKLFF.

About this clonotype itself: A read error may be the cause here, since a much bigger clone is one base away. The chain couples TRBV5-4 to TRBJ2-7; D unclear. Trimming cost V 2 bases and J 7 bases, with 10 bases left between them. Germline V CDR1 and CDR2: SGHNT, YYREEE (reference sequence). CDR3 length: 12 amino acids. CDR3 loop: CASSFFSEEQYF. CDR3 nucleotide sequence: TGTGCCAGCAGCTTTTTCAGTGAGGAGCAGTACTTC. Looking up the rest from reference TRBV5-4 and TRBJ2-7 gives the full variable domain: ETGVTQSPTHLIKTRGQQVTLRCSSQSGHNTVSWYQQALGQGPQFIFQYYREEENGRGNFPPRFSGLQFPNYSSELNVNALELDDSALYLCASSFFSEEQYFGPGTRLTVT.

This clonotype turned up a few times. The rearrangement links TRBV5-1 to TRBJ2-3; TRBD2 aligns across 8 bases. CDR1 is SGHRS and CDR2 is YFSETQ in the germline V gene. J was trimmed by 3 bases and V by 4 bases; bases with no gene match: 7. The CDR3 length is 15 residues. The CDR3 DNA reads TGCGCCAGCAGCGGAAGCGGGAGTAAGACAGATACGCAGTATTTT. As protein: CASSGSGSKTDTQYF.

This clonotype was detected only a few times. This chain joins TRBV19 and TRBJ2-1; D gene ambiguous. V was cut by 5 bases and J by 0 bases, with 14 bases left in between. The CDR3 spans 16 residues. Looked up from germline, CDR1 is LNHDA and CDR2 is SQIVND (reference sequence). CDR3: CASSGQSKGSYNEQFF. The CDR3 DNA is TGTGCCAGTAGTGGTCAGTCCAAGGGCTCCTACAATGAGCAGTTCTTC.

This clonotype was observed a few times. The chain combines TRBV4-1 with TRBJ2-1, with 7 bases that match TRBD1. Germline V gene data show CDR1 as MGHRA and CDR2 as YSYEKL. The V and J ends lost 4 bases and 7 bases, in that order; junction bases with no gene match: 10. The CDR3 length is 15 residues. CDR3 DNA sequence: TGCGCCAGCAGCCCGGATCGACAGGGATTGAATGAGCAGTTCTTC. This codes for CASSPDRQGLNEQFF.

In its sample, this clonotype was seen a few times. The chain employs TRBV10-3 and TRBJ2-7; D remains unclear. Germline CDR1 ENHRY, CDR2 SYGVKD. This CDR3 region has 15 residues. Trimming left V 7 bases short and J 0 bases short, with 16 bases between. CDR3 coding DNA: TGTGCCATCACCGTGAGGCTAGAGGACTCCTACGAGCAGTACTTC. Protein sequence: CAITVRLEDSYEQYF.

The table lists this clonotype with many counts. The chain uses TRBV12-3 or TRBV12-4 and TRBJ2-3; TRBD2 aligns across 11 bases. V lost 2 bases to trimming and J lost 5 bases; unmatched junction nucleotides: 9. CDR3 length: 17 residues. DNA of the CDR3: TGTGCCAGCAGTTTACGGCCTAGCGGGGGGCCAGGAGATACGCAGTATTTT. Amino acid sequence: CASSLRPSGGPGDTQYF.

The chain links TRBV9 to TRBJ2-3; TRBD2 aligns across 7 bases. The CDR3 length is 19 residues. With V trimmed by 0 bases and J by 0 bases, 13 bases remained unmatched. Germline lookup yields CDR1 SGDLS and CDR2 YYNGEE. CDR3 nucleotide sequence: TGTGCCAGCAGCGTAGTAGCACTAGCGTTGCACTCCAGCACAGATACGCAGTATTTT. This sequence encodes CASSVVALALHSSTDTQYF.

This clonotype occurred many times. V and J are TRBV7-9 and TRBJ2-6; 7 positions match TRBD2. V dropped 2 bases and J dropped 4; count of bases not matched to a gene: 11. Germline-derived CDR1 and CDR2 are SEHNR and FQNEAQ (reference sequence). This CDR3 region has 18 residues. The CDR3 bases are TGTGCCAGCAGCTTAACCCTGGCGGGGGTCTCAGGGGCCAACGTCCTGACTTTC. It yields the protein CASSLTLAGVSGANVLTF. The variable domain in full, with the rest retrieved from reference TRBV7-9 and TRBJ2-6, is DTGVSQNPRHKITKRGQNVTFRCDPISEHNRLYWYRQTLGQGPEFLTYFQNEAQLEKSRLLSDRFSAERPKGSFSTLEIQRTEQGDSAMYLCASSLTLAGVSGANVLTFGAGSRLTVL.

Turning to this clonotype: The CDR3 carries no conserved terminal phenylalanine or tryptophan, so it likely arises from a read error. The chain carries TRBV2 and TRBJ2-3; 13 positions match TRBD2. CDR3 length: 18 residues. The germline CDR1 and CDR2 sequences are SNHLY and FYNNEI. The J segment lost 2 bases and the V segment lost 6 bases, leaving 11 bases of the junction unmatched. The CDR3 loop reads CASSDPPGLAGDTDTQYL. Here the CDR3 DNA reads TGTGCCAGCAGCGATCCCCCCGGACTAGCGGGGGACACAGATACGCAGTATCTT.